A single sample gave rise to the 32 T cell receptor beta chains below, sequenced in a study of cytomegalovirus exposure and HLA in healthy donors. PCR amplification relied on 60 Vbeta primers (plus 13 Jbeta primers). Data came from immunoSEQ multiplex PCR; TCRdb stores just in-frame clones and leaves some out. The top ten hold around 1.4% of the sample, which has about 94,000 clones, under 80% seen once. The sample consisted of PBMCs. These receptors were taken from a male donor in good health and CMV-seronegative.

The rearrangement uses TRBV6-6 and TRBJ2-7; TRBD1 is a possible D gene (5 bases). Trimming pared 2 bases from V and 5 bases from J, leaving 10 bases between. There are 13 residues in the CDR3. In germline, CDR1 is MNHNY, CDR2 SVGAGI (reference sequence). The CDR3 sequence: CASSYGAPDEQYF. CDR3 bases: TGTGCCAGCAGTTACGGGGCGCCTGACGAGCAGTACTTC.

The chain uses TRBV14 and TRBJ1-2; D might be TRBD1 (6 bases). V lost 4 bases and J 2 bases, leaving 23 bases between the germline ends. This CDR3 has 18 amino acids. The germline CDR1 and CDR2 sequences are SGHDN and FVKESK. CDR3 in amino acids: CASSLSGGTGGFNYGYTF. CDR3 DNA sequence: TGTGCCAGCAGCCTTAGCGGGGGAACTGGGGGCTTCAACTATGGCTACACCTTC.

Comments on this clone: Other nucleotide sequences in the sample specify the same CDR3. V gene TRBV6-5 combines with J gene TRBJ2-3; 7 bases are a match to TRBD1. CDR3 length equals 13 residues. Germline loops: CDR1 MNHEY, CDR2 SVGAGI. The junction had 4 bases not matched to a gene; V was cut back by 6 bases and J by 4 bases. CDR3 nucleotide sequence: TGTGCCAGCAGGCGGCAGGGGGCAGATACGCAGTATTTT. It yields the protein CASRRQGADTQYF.

The chain recombines TRBV9 with TRBJ1-5; tentative D call: TRBD1 (6 bases). The CDR3 is 15 residues long. The germline V and J ends were trimmed by 4 bases and 4 bases, with 15 bases remaining between them. The germline CDR1 and CDR2 sequences are SGDLS and YYNGEE. CDR3 in DNA: TGTGCCAGCAGCCCAGAGGGGGTCATTAATCAGCCCCAGCATTTT. Encoded protein: CASSPEGVINQPQHF.

The rearrangement joins TRBV6-5 to TRBJ2-7, with 7 bases identical to TRBD1. This CDR3 comprises 15 residues. V was pared by 2 bases and J by 2 bases, with 6 bases of the junction left unmatched. The germline V gene encodes CDR1 MNHEY and CDR2 SVGAGI. CDR3 sequence (DNA): TGTGCCAGCAGTTACGAGGGGGCCCTCCCCTACGAGCAGTACTTC. Translation: CASSYEGALPYEQYF.

CDR3 in amino acids: CAWSPGQGSPGANVLTF. The CDR3 nucleotides read TGTGCCTGGAGCCCGGGACAGGGCTCTCCTGGGGCCAACGTCCTGACTTTC. The rearrangement joins TRBV30 to TRBJ2-6, with TRBD1 matching 9 bases. Germline V gene data show CDR1 as GTSNPN and CDR2 as SVGIG (reference sequence). The trim removed 3 bases at V and 2 bases at J, leaving 8 bases unmatched. The CDR3 spans 17 residues.

This clone was counted a single time. The chain recombines TRBV7-2 with TRBJ2-1, with 7 nucleotides matching TRBD1. The CDR3 totals 15 residues. V lost 5 bases, J lost 0 bases, and 4 bases stayed unmatched. CDR1 is SGHTA and CDR2 is FQGNSA in the germline V gene. The CDR3 loop is CASSPDRSSYNEQFF. CDR3 DNA: TGTGCCAGCAGCCCGGACAGGAGCTCCTACAATGAGCAGTTCTTC. The whole variable domain, remainder taken from reference TRBV7-2 and TRBJ2-1, is GAGVSQSPSNKVTEKGKDVELRCDPISGHTALYWYRQSLGQGLEFLIYFQGNSAPDKSGLPSDRFSAERTGGSVSTLTIQRTQQEDSAVYLCASSPDRSSYNEQFFGPGTRLTVL.

The chain couples TRBV2 to TRBJ1-3, with D possibly matching TRBD1 (6 bases). CDR1 and CDR2 from the germline V gene are SNHLY and FYNNEI. Trimming cost V 4 bases and J 3 bases, with 13 bases left between them. There are 15 residues in the CDR3. The CDR3 DNA is TGTGCCAGCAGTGGGGGGGGGCTGAATGGAAACACCATATATTTT. Encoded protein: CASSGGGLNGNTIYF.

This clone has just a few counts. The gene calls are TRBV11-2 and TRBJ2-2; a possible D gene is TRBD2 (6 bases). The CDR3 loop spans 15 amino acids. Trimming stripped 6 bases from V and 1 base from J, with 12 bases between. Per germline, CDR1 SGHAT and CDR2 FQNNGV. The CDR3 here is CASRGLTRNTGELFF. The DNA of the CDR3 is TGTGCCAGCAGGGGACTCACCCGGAACACCGGGGAGCTGTTTTTT.

The rearrangement uses TRBV25-1 and TRBJ2-7, with D uncertain. V shed 6 bases and J shed 2 bases, with 11 bases lying between them. CDR3 length equals 13 residues. Germline V gene lookup returns CDR1 MGHDK and CDR2 SYGVNS. CDR3 sequence (DNA): TGTGCCAGCAGCCACCCCGGAGCCTACGAGCAGTACTTC. This codes for CASSHPGAYEQYF.

The V and J genes are TRBV7-6 and TRBJ2-5; 15 bases map to TRBD2. CDR1 and CDR2 (germline): SGHVS, FNYEAQ. V shed 1 base, J shed 6 bases, and the junction held 15 bases outside the gene matches. This CDR3 is built from 20 residues. The chain's CDR3 is CASSLVSRTSGRAVSKTQYF. The CDR3, as DNA: TGTGCCAGCAGCTTAGTTAGTCGGACTAGCGGGAGGGCAGTATCAAAGACCCAGTACTTC.

The J gene is TRBJ2-3, the V gene TRBV18, with 7 bases matching TRBD1. Germline V CDR1 and CDR2: KGHSH, LQKENI. The CDR3 has 15 amino acids. V lost 3 bases, J lost 4 bases, and 7 bases stayed unmatched. DNA for the CDR3: TGTGCCAGCTCACCCCGGACCAGGGGGTCAGATACGCAGTATTTT. The encoded protein is CASSPRTRGSDTQYF.

V and J are TRBV7-2 and TRBJ2-1; perhaps TRBD1 as D (6 bases). Trimming removed 5 bases at V and 6 bases at J, with 11 bases between. In germline, CDR1 is SGHTA, CDR2 FQGNSA. The CDR3 runs to 13 residues. The CDR3 loop is CASSRTRGNEQFF. The CDR3 DNA follows: TGTGCCAGCAGCCGCACCAGGGGCAATGAGCAGTTCTTC. Looking up the rest from reference TRBV7-2 and TRBJ2-1 gives the full variable domain: GAGVSQSPSNKVTEKGKDVELRCDPISGHTALYWYRQSLGQGLEFLIYFQGNSAPDKSGLPSDRFSAERTGGSVSTLTIQRTQQEDSAVYLCASSRTRGNEQFFGPGTRLTVL.

This clone was picked up a small number of times. V usage is TRBV10-2 and J usage is TRBJ1-6, with D hard to call. The germline V and J ends were trimmed by 5 bases and 8 bases, with 10 bases remaining between them. Germline V lookup: CDR1 WSHSY, CDR2 SAAADI. The CDR3 is made up of 13 amino acids. CDR3 nucleotides: TGCGCCAGCAGTACGGGTTCCGATTCACCCCTCCACTTT. Protein product: CASSTGSDSPLHF.

The J gene is TRBJ2-3, the V gene TRBV14; 12 bases fit TRBD2. CDR1 and CDR2 from the germline V gene are SGHDN and FVKESK. The V gene end was trimmed by 3 bases and the J gene end by 2 bases; junction bases not matched to a gene: 9. CDR3 length equals 18 residues. CDR3 sequence: CASSHVTLAGGNTDTQYF. CDR3 coding DNA: TGTGCCAGCAGCCATGTCACACTAGCGGGAGGCAACACAGATACGCAGTATTTT.

The chain is built from TRBV5-1 and TRBJ2-5, with D possibly being TRBD1 (6 bases). The CDR3 covers 14 residues. Germline-derived CDR1 and CDR2 are SGHRS and YFSETQ. V lost 0 bases, J lost 2 bases, and 8 bases lay in between. CDR3 in DNA: TGCGCCAGCAGCTTGGGACAGGTACAAGAGACCCAGTACTTC. Its translation: CASSLGQVQETQYF.

On this clone: At one end the junction does not follow the germline gene, possibly because of a read error. The chain couples TRBV9 to TRBJ2-1; no definite D call. CDR3 length: 17 amino acids. Germline V CDR1 and CDR2: SGDLS, YYNGEE. CDR3 in DNA: TGTGCCAGCAGCGTAGGGAGTTCGGGTGCCATGCACAATGAGCAATTCTTC. Its protein product is CASSVGSSGAMHNEQFF. The variable domain in full, completed from reference TRBV9 and TRBJ2-1, reads DSGVTQTPKHLITATGQRVTLRCSPRSGDLSVYWYQQSLDQGLQFLIQYYNGEERAKGNILERFSAQQFPDLHSELNLSSLELGDSALYFCASSVGSSGAMHNEQFFGPGTRLTVL.

This rearrangement joins TRBV6-1 to TRBJ1-2; 7 nucleotides match TRBD1. The CDR3 totals 13 residues. V lost 6 bases to trimming and J lost 3 bases; unmatched junction nucleotides: 4. Germline CDR1 is MNHNS and CDR2 is SASEGT. DNA of the CDR3: TGTGCCAGCAGCCGGGACAGATACTATGGCTACACCTTC. This sequence encodes CASSRDRYYGYTF.

This clone was counted once. The chain links TRBV27 to TRBJ1-2; 9 bases map to TRBD1. The CDR3 spans 15 residues. Germline assignment: CDR1 MNHEY and CDR2 SMNVEV (reference sequence). The V and J ends lost 4 bases and 3 bases, in that order; junction bases with no gene match: 6. CDR3 coding DNA: TGTGCCAGCAGTTCCTGGACAGGGGCGGACTATGGCTACACCTTC. It codes for CASSSWTGADYGYTF.

The V and J genes are TRBV7-9 and TRBJ1-2; D possibly corresponds to TRBD1 (6 bases). CDR3 size: 12 residues. The ends were cut back, 11 bases at V and 3 bases at J, with 13 bases in the middle. Germline V lookup: CDR1 SEHNR, CDR2 FQNEAQ (reference sequence). The CDR3 DNA reads as TGTGCCTTCCCAGGGGTGTACTATGGCTACACCTTC. This sequence encodes CAFPGVYYGYTF.

This clone was observed a few times. This rearrangement joins TRBV28 to TRBJ1-6; D is ambiguous. This CDR3 spans 16 amino acids. In germline, CDR1 is MDHEN, CDR2 SYDVKM. V was clipped by 5 bases and J by 3 bases, with 14 bases between them. The chain's CDR3 is CASSAGRTNYNSPLHF. CDR3 bases: TGTGCCAGCAGTGCGGGGAGGACTAACTATAATTCACCCCTCCACTTT.

This chain uses TRBV19 with TRBJ1-5; no definite D call. The CDR3 contains 14 residues. V lost 4 bases to trimming and J lost 7 bases, with 14 bases between them. Germline values: CDR1 LNHDA, CDR2 SQIVND (reference sequence). DNA of the CDR3: TGTGCCAGTAGTACTCGGGAGGGAGGCCAGCCCCAGCATTTT. Translating it yields CASSTREGGQPQHF.

This chain uses TRBV28 with TRBJ2-7; TRBD1 matches 7 bases. V was clipped by 6 bases and J by 3 bases; unmatched bases: 11. There are 15 residues in the CDR3. Germline assignment: CDR1 MDHEN and CDR2 SYDVKM. The CDR3 DNA is TGTGCCAGCAGCACCCAACAGGGGCTCAACTACGAGCAGTACTTC. Translating gives CASSTQQGLNYEQYF.

As concerns this clone: Germline is not matched at one junction end, which may reflect a read error. The rearrangement links TRBV7-2 to TRBJ2-4, with a possible D match to TRBD1 (8 bases). The germline gives CDR1 SGHTA, CDR2 FQGNSA. The CDR3 totals 11 residues. Here the CDR3 reads CASSLKRDRPF. Here the CDR3 DNA reads TGTGCCAGCAGTCTAAAGCGGGACAGGCCTTTC.

This clone was recorded a few times. The chain's CDR3 is CASSFALIRDGSYEQYF. The CDR3 DNA reads TGTGCCAGCAGCTTCGCATTGATCAGGGATGGGTCCTACGAGCAGTACTTC. The V call is TRBV7-2, the J call TRBJ2-7; possible D gene TRBD1, 5 bases. This CDR3 spans 17 amino acids. V dropped 3 bases and J dropped 1 base, with 19 bases sitting between them. Germline V gene lookup returns CDR1 SGHTA and CDR2 FQGNSA.

This chain connects TRBV5-5 to TRBJ1-4; D is perhaps TRBD1 (5 bases). The CDR3 has 19 residues. The germline V gene encodes CDR1 SGHKS and CDR2 YYEKEE (reference sequence). Trimming took 1 base from V and 0 from J, leaving 19 bases between them. The CDR3 DNA reads as TGTGCCAGCAGCTTGAGGAATCAGGGTTGGGGTGCAACTAATGAAAAACTGTTTTTT. As protein: CASSLRNQGWGATNEKLFF.

V usage is TRBV5-1 and J usage is TRBJ2-7; possibly TRBD1 for D (6 bases). With 4 bases removed from V and 1 base from J, the gap between germline ends came to 15 bases. The CDR3 contains 15 residues. Germline assignment: CDR1 SGHRS and CDR2 YFSETQ. CDR3 loop: CASSPSGQPSYEQYF. CDR3 coding DNA: TGCGCCAGCAGCCCTTCGGGACAACCTTCCTACGAGCAGTACTTC.

This chain uses TRBV5-1 with TRBJ2-1, with TRBD2 matching 7 bases. J gave up 10 bases and V 0 bases, and 13 bases lay outside the gene matches. The CDR3 is 16 residues long. Germline assignment: CDR1 SGHRS and CDR2 YFSETQ. CDR3 DNA: TGCGCCAGCAGCTTGGACGCGGGGGACCCGTTGAGGGAGCAGTTCTTC. Protein sequence: CASSLDAGDPLREQFF.

The CDR3 loop is CASSEGTDPIQYEQYF. DNA of the CDR3: TGTGCCAGCAGCGAGGGGACAGACCCTATCCAATACGAGCAGTACTTC. V gene TRBV9 combines with J gene TRBJ2-7; TRBD1 aligns across 7 bases. The J segment lost 4 bases and the V segment lost 3 bases, leaving 13 bases of the junction unmatched. From germline, CDR1 is SGDLS and CDR2 YYNGEE. The CDR3 totals 16 residues.

The V call is TRBV27, the J call TRBJ1-6; 7 nucleotides line up with TRBD1. The V and J ends lost 3 bases and 12 bases, in that order; junction bases with no gene match: 8. The germline CDR1 and CDR2 sequences are MNHEY and SMNVEV (reference sequence). CDR3 size: 14 residues. The CDR3 DNA sequence: TGTGCCAGCAGTTTTAGGCAGGGGGGAGGACCCCTCCACTTT. This translates into CASSFRQGGGPLHF.

The table lists this clone with a few counts. The V gene is TRBV5-4, the J gene TRBJ2-6; 8 positions match TRBD2. The CDR3 is 18 amino acids. Germline loops: CDR1 SGHNT, CDR2 YYREEE (reference sequence). Unmatched junction bases numbered 7, after V lost 0 bases and J lost 2 bases. The chain's CDR3 is CASSLDPSGLTGANVLTF. CDR3 in DNA: TGTGCCAGCAGCTTGGACCCTAGCGGGTTGACTGGGGCCAACGTCCTGACTTTC.

This clone occurred a few times. This chain connects TRBV19 to TRBJ1-4; 10 bases fit TRBD1. The CDR3 covers 15 residues. J was trimmed by 10 bases and V by 5 bases; bases with no gene match: 10. The germline gives CDR1 LNHDA, CDR2 SQIVND (reference sequence). The CDR3 coding sequence is TGTGCCAGTAGTTCCCGGGACAGGGGAAATCCAAAACTGTTTTTT. This gives the protein CASSSRDRGNPKLFF. Full variable domain (remainder filled in from reference TRBV19 and TRBJ1-4): DGGITQSPKYLFRKEGQNVTLSCEQNLNHDAMYWYRQDPGQGLRLIYYSQIVNDFQKGDIAEGYSVSREKKESFPLTVTSAQKNPTAFYLCASSSRDRGNPKLFFGSGTQLSVL.